This TCR beta chain was obtained from a study of blood T cell repertoires in COVID-19. Study summary: Acute and convalescent COVID-19 samples came from the United States, Italy and Spain. Sources were T cells, B-cell-depleted T cells, or PBMCs; the material itself was cDNA or gDNA.

The CDR3 contains 15 residues. The V end lost 5 bases, the J end lost 3 bases, and 17 bases lay between the germline ends. Germline V gene lookup returns CDR1 SEHNR and CDR2 FQNEAQ (reference sequence). In the original analysis: How many nucleated cells were present was estimated from reference gene primer amplification. Sequencing was performed with immunoSEQ multiplex PCR; in TCRdb, only in-frame clones are kept and a portion is missing. The DNA was the basis for D and trimming; V, J and clone size are from that table. The data contain roughly 110,000 clones, about 85% of them singletons. This clone was detected only once.

Sample: peripheral blood. The rearrangement joins TRBV7-9 to TRBJ2-7; possible D gene TRBD2, 7 bases. This receptor was taken from a man in his forties with acute or convalescent COVID-19. Here the CDR3 DNA reads TGTGCCAGCAGCCCCCGAGGGGGGGGTAACTACGAGCAGTACTTC. Its translation: CASSPRGGGNYEQYF.